This entry concerns a single T cell receptor beta chain. The CDR3 has 13 residues. Between the trimmed V and J ends, which lost 0 bases and 5 bases, there was a span of 8 bases. In germline, CDR1 is SGHRS, CDR2 YFSETQ. TCRdb keeps only in-frame clones here, not all; method: immunoSEQ multiplex PCR. Of about 310,000 clones detected, roughly 87% appear once; the ten largest clones hold approximately 0.9%. The sample belongs to a study of cytomegalovirus exposure and HLA in healthy donors. Study summary: The 90 to 150 validation repertoires and the approximately 690 first-cohort repertoires shared a platform, a later analysis reported.

This TCR derives from a man in his thirties or forties in good health and CMV-seronegative. The V gene is TRBV5-1, the J gene TRBJ1-2, with D unclear. The sequenced sample consisted of PBMCs. In nucleotides, the CDR3 is TGCGCCAGCAGCTTGGGCCAGACTTATGGCTACACCTTC. Its protein is CASSLGQTYGYTF.